This T cell receptor (beta chain) was recovered during a study of control samples from healthy donors and cancer patients. Sequencing used immunoSEQ multiplex PCR; TCRdb keeps in-frame clones, though not all of them. The data hold about 94,000 clones, with approximately 90% observed a single time. This clone was recorded once. The germline V gene encodes CDR1 SNHLY and CDR2 FYNNEI. The junction had 8 bases not matched to a gene; V was cut back by 7 bases and J by 5 bases. CDR3 size: 14 residues. The TCR sequence derives from a woman between 45 and 65 years old in good health. The sample taken for sequencing was blood. This chain links TRBV2 with TRBJ2-5, with 9 bases that match TRBD1. CDR3 sequence reads: CASTSWTGEETQYF. In DNA form, the CDR3 reads TGTGCCAGCACCTCATGGACAGGGGAGGAGACCCAGTACTTC. Combining the CDR3 with reference TRBV2 and TRBJ2-5 gives the whole variable domain EPEVTQTPSHQVTQMGQEVILRCVPISNHLYFYWYRQILGQKVEFLVSFYNNEISEKSEIFDDQFSVERPDGSNFTLKIRSTKLEDSAMYFCASTSWTGEETQYFGPGTRLLVL.